Shown below are 26 T cell receptor beta chains from a single sample sequenced in a study of CD8 T cells in ankylosing spondylitis. Study-level results: There was a TCR beta motif, made of several highly homologous variants, that appeared characteristic of ankylosing spondylitis blood.

Via MiXCR, TCRdb re-called the 5' RACE reads, giving one row per CDR3 protein. The sample yields fewer than 550,000 distinct CDR3 sequences, about 5.2% seen once. Their antigens are not known. The sample taken for sequencing was blood, either unsorted or a sorted T cell fraction (not recorded which). These receptors originate from a male donor with ankylosing spondylitis.

This clonotype has a handful of counts. The rearrangement uses TRBV7-2 and TRBJ2-1, with 11 positions matching TRBD1. The CDR3 has 17 residues. J was trimmed by 4 bases and V by 1 base; bases with no gene match: 6. Germline V gene lookup returns CDR1 SGHTA and CDR2 FQGNSA. The CDR3 DNA reads as TGTGCCAGCAGCTTAGTGGGGGGGACAGGGGGTTACAATGAGCAGTTCTTC. Protein product: CASSLVGGTGGYNEQFF.

This clonotype was counted many times. The J gene is TRBJ2-7, the V gene TRBV4-3; D perhaps matches TRBD1 (5 bases). V was shortened by 0 bases and J by 3 bases, with 9 bases between the two germline ends. CDR1 is LGHNA, CDR2 YSLEER, per germline. CDR3 length equals 14 residues. As DNA, the CDR3 is TGCGCCAGCAGCCAAGATTCCAGGGACTACGAGCAGTACTTC. Translation: CASSQDSRDYEQYF.

This clonotype was observed at least ten times. This chain joins TRBV5-1 and TRBJ2-7, with 8 bases that match TRBD2. The CDR3 sequence is 15 residues long. CDR1 and CDR2 (germline): SGHRS, YFSETQ. The J segment lost 2 bases and the V segment lost 4 bases, leaving 8 bases of the junction unmatched. In nucleotides, the CDR3 is TGCGCCAGCAGCAGATTAGCGGGACCCACCTACGAGCAGTACTTC. As protein: CASSRLAGPTYEQYF.

This clonotype was recorded many times. The V call is TRBV4-1, the J call TRBJ2-1, with no clear D. This CDR3 contains 15 residues. Germline V gene data show CDR1 as MGHRA and CDR2 as YSYEKL. Trimming took 4 bases from V and 0 from J, leaving 10 bases between them. CDR3 sequence reads: CASSLSESSYNEQFF. The CDR3 DNA reads as TGCGCCAGCAGCCTAAGCGAGAGCTCCTACAATGAGCAGTTCTTC.

This clonotype has ten or more counts. The V and J genes are TRBV6-1 and TRBJ2-1; the match to TRBD2 covers 13 bases. The CDR3 extends over 17 amino acids. The V and J ends lost 4 bases and 3 bases, in that order; junction bases with no gene match: 6. The germline V gene encodes CDR1 MNHNS and CDR2 SASEGT. As DNA, the CDR3 is TGTGCCAGCAGTGGGACTAGCGGGAGAGGGTTCTACAATGAGCAGTTCTTC. Amino acid sequence: CASSGTSGRGFYNEQFF.

The table lists this clonotype with many counts. V gene TRBV7-3 combines with J gene TRBJ2-3; 9 nucleotides align to TRBD2. V was pared by 5 bases and J by 0 bases, with 12 bases of the junction left unmatched. Per the germline V gene, CDR1 is SGHTA and CDR2 is FQGTGA. There are 18 residues in the CDR3. The CDR3 sequence is CASSPSSGGTTSTDTQYF. The CDR3 DNA reads as TGTGCCAGCAGCCCCTCCAGCGGGGGGACCACTAGCACAGATACGCAGTATTTT.

This clonotype was seen at least ten times. The chain carries TRBV4-2 and TRBJ2-3; D ambiguous. V shed 1 base and J shed 7 bases, with 6 bases lying between them. CDR1 and CDR2 (germline): LGHNA, YNFKEQ. The CDR3 is 12 amino acids. This CDR3 reads CASSQVRNTQYF. In DNA, the CDR3 is TGTGCCAGCAGCCAAGTCCGAAATACGCAGTATTTT.

This clonotype was observed many times. V and J are TRBV20-1 and TRBJ2-5, with a tentative D call TRBD1 (5 bases). The CDR3 has 14 amino acids. V lost 6 bases and J lost 1, with 15 bases in between. Germline CDR1 DFQATT, CDR2 SNEGSKA (reference sequence). CDR3 bases: TGCAGTGCCCTAAGGGGCCCGACCCAAGAGACCCAGTACTTC. It is translated as CSALRGPTQETQYF.

This clonotype has ten or more counts. The chain joins TRBV12-3 or TRBV12-4 to TRBJ1-5; tentative D call: TRBD1 (5 bases). The CDR3 length is 18 residues. Trimming cost V 1 base and J 2 bases, with 18 bases left between them. The CDR3 protein is CASSLGFGAVGGNQPQHF. The DNA of the CDR3 is TGTGCCAGCAGTTTAGGGTTTGGGGCAGTGGGGGGCAATCAGCCCCAGCATTTT.

The chain combines TRBV4-1 with TRBJ2-4; D is tentatively TRBD1 or TRBD2 (6 bases each). Trimming took off 0 bases at V and 6 bases at J, with 15 bases between the two ends. The CDR3 is 16 residues long. Germline V gene lookup returns CDR1 MGHRA and CDR2 YSYEKL. CDR3 sequence: CASSQDDRGHGNIQYF. CDR3 bases: TGCGCCAGCAGCCAAGATGATCGGGGGCATGGAAACATTCAGTACTTC.

This clonotype was seen repeatedly, ten times or more. The chain links TRBV6-2 or TRBV6-3 to TRBJ2-1, with a possible D match to TRBD1 (5 bases). The CDR3 runs 13 residues. In germline, CDR1 is MNHEY, CDR2 SVGEGT. Trimming pared 5 bases from V and 4 bases from J, leaving 9 bases between. The CDR3 here is CASSPQDYNEQFF. CDR3 in DNA: TGTGCCAGCAGTCCACAGGATTACAATGAGCAGTTCTTC.

In this sample, this clonotype turned up a few times. The rearrangement uses TRBV4-3 and TRBJ1-4; D is perhaps TRBD1 (6 bases). The germline CDR1 and CDR2 sequences are LGHNA and YSLEER. V was trimmed by 0 bases and J by 5 bases, leaving 25 bases between them. CDR3 length: 20 amino acids. CDR3 nucleotides: TGCGCCAGCAGCCAAGAGTCGACAGGTTCTAAGCTGGGGGGGAATGAAAAACTGTTTTTT. Amino acids: CASSQESTGSKLGGNEKLFF.

The gene calls are TRBV3-1 and TRBJ2-2; no definite D call. V was shortened by 8 bases and J by 6 bases, with 7 bases between the two germline ends. CDR1 is LGHDT and CDR2 is YNNKEL in the germline V gene (reference sequence). The CDR3 consists of 11 residues. CDR3 in DNA: TGTGCCAGCTCGAGGTCCGGGGAGCTGTTTTTT. It codes for CASSRSGELFF.

This clonotype appeared many times. V and J are TRBV19 and TRBJ1-1; D remains ambiguous. The CDR3 totals 14 residues. Germline loops: CDR1 LNHDA, CDR2 SQIVND (reference sequence). Trimming removed 2 bases from V and 2 bases from J, with 9 bases in between. CDR3 protein: CASSIRWKNTEAFF. The CDR3 DNA sequence: TGTGCCAGTAGTATAAGGTGGAAAAACACTGAAGCTTTCTTT.

This clonotype showed up many times. The rearrangement joins TRBV25-1 to TRBJ1-6, with D possibly being TRBD1 (5 bases). Germline CDR1 is MGHDK and CDR2 is SYGVNS. The CDR3 sequence is 14 residues long. The ends were cut back, 6 bases at V and 7 bases at J, with 13 bases in the middle. The CDR3 loop is CASRRGLINSPLHF. CDR3 nucleotide sequence: TGTGCCAGCAGGAGGGGACTGATAAATTCACCCCTCCACTTT. Drawing the rest from reference TRBV25-1 and TRBJ1-6, the complete variable domain is EADIYQTPRYLVIGTGKKITLECSQTMGHDKMYWYQQDPGMELHLIHYSYGVNSTEKGDLSSESTVSRIRTEHFPLTLESARPSHTSQYLCASRRGLINSPLHFGNGTRLTVT.

This clonotype was seen repeatedly, ten times or more. The chain uses TRBV20-1 and TRBJ2-7; D is undetermined. Germline V gene lookup returns CDR1 DFQATT and CDR2 SNEGSKA (reference sequence). V lost 6 bases and J 1 base, leaving 16 bases between the germline ends. The CDR3 spans 14 residues. The CDR3 nucleotides are TGCAGTGCCCCCCCCGGTACCCATTCCTACGAGCAGTACTTC. Protein product: CSAPPGTHSYEQYF.

This clonotype was recorded many times. The chain links TRBV7-2 to TRBJ2-7, with 10 bases lining up with TRBD2. The trim removed 1 base at V and 4 bases at J, leaving 4 bases unmatched. This CDR3 has 15 amino acids. Germline assignment: CDR1 SGHTA and CDR2 FQGNSA. CDR3 amino acids: CASSLGVAGGYEQYF. The CDR3 bases are TGTGCCAGCAGCTTAGGGGTAGCGGGAGGTTACGAGCAGTACTTC.

This clonotype showed up many times. V usage is TRBV4-3 and J usage is TRBJ2-2; unclear D gene. Deletions cut 2 bases from V and 3 bases from J, with 10 bases between. CDR1 is LGHNA and CDR2 is YSLEER in the germline V gene. The CDR3 spans 15 residues. CDR3 in DNA: TGCGCCAGCAGCCAACGGATGGTGGACACCGGGGAGCTGTTTTTT. Encoded protein: CASSQRMVDTGELFF.

The chain links TRBV2 to TRBJ2-5; either TRBD1 or TRBD2 may supply D (6 bases each). V was trimmed by 8 bases and J by 5 bases, leaving 15 bases between them. Germline lookup yields CDR1 SNHLY and CDR2 FYNNEI. CDR3 size: 13 residues. CDR3 nucleotide sequence: TGTGCCAGCTCTCGGGAGAGGGGGGAGACCCAGTACTTC. Residues: CASSRERGETQYF.

The table lists this clonotype with many counts. The chain couples TRBV10-3 to TRBJ1-2, with 8 bases aligning to TRBD1. CDR3 length: 14 amino acids. Germline CDR1 is ENHRY and CDR2 is SYGVKD. J lost 6 bases, V lost 2 bases, and 5 bases had no gene match. CDR3 in DNA: TGTGCCATCAGTGAGGGACAGGGAATCGATGGCTACACCTTC. This translates into CAISEGQGIDGYTF.

This clonotype was found many times. This chain joins TRBV7-9 and TRBJ2-2; no firm D call. CDR1 is SEHNR, CDR2 FQNEAQ, per germline (reference sequence). This CDR3 has 13 residues. The V end lost 1 base, the J end lost 6 bases, and 6 bases lay between the germline ends. DNA of the CDR3: TGTGCCAGCAGCTTAGAGAGACCCGGGGAGCTGTTTTTT. It translates to CASSLERPGELFF. Full variable domain (missing parts from reference TRBV7-9 and TRBJ2-2): DTGVSQNPRHKITKRGQNVTFRCDPISEHNRLYWYRQTLGQGPEFLTYFQNEAQLEKSRLLSDRFSAERPKGSFSTLEIQRTEQGDSAMYLCASSLERPGELFFGEGSRLTVL.

The chain is built from TRBV20-1 and TRBJ2-7; D not certain. Trimming removed 3 bases from V and 4 bases from J, with 4 bases in between. The CDR3 runs to 10 residues. Germline V lookup: CDR1 DFQATT, CDR2 SNEGSKA (reference sequence). This CDR3 reads CSASEYEQYF. CDR3 DNA: TGCAGTGCTAGCGAATACGAGCAGTACTTC.

In this sample, this clonotype turned up many times. The chain links TRBV6-2 or TRBV6-3 to TRBJ2-7; weak D call: TRBD1 (6 bases). Per germline, CDR1 MNHEY and CDR2 SVGEGT. This CDR3 is built from 17 residues. Trimming left V 0 bases short and J 2 bases short, with 17 bases between. The CDR3 reads CASSYSTGRERTYEQYF. CDR3 bases: TGTGCCAGCAGTTACTCGACAGGCAGGGAAAGGACCTACGAGCAGTACTTC.

Ten or more counts support this clonotype. This rearrangement joins TRBV6-1 to TRBJ2-7; TRBD1 aligns across 9 bases. The CDR3 is 17 amino acids. The germline CDR1 and CDR2 sequences are MNHNS and SASEGT. J was trimmed by 0 bases and V by 5 bases; bases with no gene match: 11. The CDR3 coding sequence is TGTGCCAGCAGTCCCTGGGACAGGGCTGGAAGCTCCTACGAGCAGTACTTC. Its protein is CASSPWDRAGSSYEQYF.

This clonotype was seen repeatedly, ten times or more. The chain is built from TRBV27 and TRBJ2-7; D possibly matches TRBD1 or TRBD2 (5 bases each). The CDR3 has 16 residues. The germline CDR1 and CDR2 sequences are MNHEY and SMNVEV (reference sequence). The V end lost 6 bases, the J end lost 3 bases, and 21 bases lay between the germline ends. This chain's CDR3 is CASSLGQEALIYEQYF. CDR3 DNA: TGTGCCAGCAGCCTGGGGCAGGAGGCCTTAATCTACGAGCAGTACTTC.

The J gene is TRBJ2-3, the V gene TRBV20-1; 8 positions match TRBD1. The germline CDR1 and CDR2 sequences are DFQATT and SNEGSKA (reference sequence). The CDR3 runs to 12 residues. The V gene end was trimmed by 5 bases and the J gene end by 4 bases; junction bases not matched to a gene: 2. The CDR3 loop is CSAGQGADTQYF. CDR3 DNA: TGCAGTGCTGGACAGGGAGCAGATACGCAGTATTTT.